The 13 T cell receptor beta chains in this list originate from one sample, sequenced in a study of T cells in Graves' hyperthyroidism and ophthalmopathy. Amplified TCR beta CDR3 regions came from RNA transcripts. With the HTBI primer set, the TCR CDR3 went through a first round of RT-PCR. TCRdb called the multiplex PCR reads again in MiXCR, with one record for every CDR3 protein. The sample has 550,000 to 700,000 distinct CDR3 sequences; approximately 44% are singletons. The sequenced sample consisted of peripheral blood or thyroid tissue (not recorded which). The source is an adult woman with Graves' disease, either hyperthyroidism or ophthalmopathy (not recorded which).

At least ten counts were recorded for this clonotype. The junction shows a germline mismatch at one end, possibly a read error. This rearrangement joins TRBV28 to TRBJ2-7; D is tentatively TRBD1 or TRBD2 (7 bases each). The CDR3 is made up of 12 amino acids. The germline V gene encodes CDR1 MDHEN and CDR2 SYDVKM. CDR3 region: CASGDSSYEQYF. For the CDR3, the DNA is TGCGCCAGCGGGGACAGCTCCTACGAGCAGTACTTC.

This clonotype was observed at least ten times. The CDR3 DNA follows: TGTGCCAGCTCACCCGCTGAAGCTTTCTTT. Its translation is CASSPAEAFF. This chain joins TRBV18 and TRBJ1-1; D call uncertain. Per germline, CDR1 KGHSH and CDR2 LQKENI. The CDR3 totals 10 residues. V shed 3 bases and J shed 6 bases, with 2 bases lying between them.

The V gene is TRBV7-9, the J gene TRBJ2-7, with 12 bases identical to TRBD1. The germline CDR1 and CDR2 sequences are SEHNR and FQNEAQ (reference sequence). The V and J ends lost 6 bases and 6 bases, in that order; junction bases with no gene match: 6. CDR3 length equals 14 residues. CDR3 loop: CASSVGTGGREQYF. The CDR3 DNA sequence: TGTGCCAGCAGTGTTGGGACAGGGGGCCGCGAGCAGTACTTC.

The genes are TRBV10-3 and TRBJ2-7; possibly TRBD1 for D (6 bases). Trimming cost V 6 bases and J 3 bases, with 9 bases left between them. The CDR3 is 12 amino acids. CDR1 is ENHRY, CDR2 SYGVKD, per germline. In DNA, the CDR3 is TGTGCCATCAGGGGGGCGGTCTACGAGCAGTACTTC. Translated, it gives CAIRGAVYEQYF.

This clonotype came up many times. This chain uses TRBV4-1 with TRBJ1-3, with D uncertain. The V gene lost 0 bases and the J gene lost 0 bases, with 9 bases spanning the gap. This CDR3 has 16 residues. Germline V CDR1 and CDR2: MGHRA, YSYEKL. As DNA, the CDR3 is TGCGCCAGCAGCCAAGACCCAGCCGGCTCTGGAAACACCATATATTTT. Translating it yields CASSQDPAGSGNTIYF.

This clonotype has a handful of counts. The rearrangement joins TRBV24-1 to TRBJ2-2, with D maybe TRBD1 (5 bases). V shed 2 bases and J shed 7 bases, with 19 bases lying between them. The CDR3 extends over 17 amino acids. Per germline, CDR1 KGHDR and CDR2 SFDVKD. The CDR3 nucleotides are TGTGCCACCAGTGATTGGGGCGATCGTGAAGTAAGCGGGGAGCTGTTTTTT. Amino acids: CATSDWGDREVSGELFF.

Regarding this clonotype: Just one base apart from a much larger clone, this may be a read error. The genes are TRBV6-5 and TRBJ2-7; possibly TRBD2 for D (6 bases). Germline V gives CDR1 MNHEY, CDR2 SVGAGI. The CDR3 contains 14 residues. DNA of the CDR3: TGTGCCAGCAGTGAAGTATCACAGGACTACGAGCAGTGCTTC. Residues: CASSEVSQDYEQCF.

There are a few counts of this clonotype. A clone one base away is much larger, so this may be a read error. The CDR3 sequence: CASSQVEGAETQYF. Written as DNA, the CDR3 is TGCGCCAGCAGCCAAGTTGAAGGGGCGGAGACCCAGTACTTC. The gene calls are TRBV4-1 and TRBJ2-5, with a tentative D call TRBD1 (5 bases). CDR1 MGHRA and CDR2 YSYEKL come from the germline V gene. CDR3 length: 14 residues. Trimming cost V 1 base and J 5 bases, with 11 bases left between them.

The chain links TRBV24-1 to TRBJ1-2; D uncertain. The CDR3 runs to 13 residues. Trimming stripped 7 bases from V and 8 bases from J, with 16 bases between. Germline assignment: CDR1 KGHDR and CDR2 SFDVKD. Written as DNA, the CDR3 is TGTGCCACCAGAAGTGGAGTTCTCGGAGGCTACACCTTC. Residues: CATRSGVLGGYTF.

The rearrangement links TRBV20-1 to TRBJ1-1; no clear D. The CDR3 loop spans 14 amino acids. Between the trimmed V and J ends, which lost 0 bases and 1 base, there was a span of 9 bases. Germline assignment: CDR1 DFQATT and CDR2 SNEGSKA (reference sequence). Here the CDR3 reads CSARDRRGNTEAFF. The CDR3 DNA sequence: TGCAGTGCTAGAGACAGGCGGGGGAACACTGAAGCTTTCTTT.

The chain carries TRBV30 and TRBJ1-1; 7 bases fit TRBD1. Germline CDR1 and CDR2: GTSNPN and SVGIG (reference sequence). V lost 0 bases, J lost 4 bases, and 2 bases stayed unmatched. This CDR3 has 13 residues. The CDR3 region is CAWSVGTATEAFF. The CDR3 region has the DNA TGTGCCTGGAGTGTTGGGACAGCCACTGAAGCTTTCTTT.

This clonotype came up once. The conserved final phenylalanine or tryptophan is absent from the CDR3, which likely points to a read error. No DNA is shown, since the ends of the CDR3 on it are uncertain; the CDR3 is the one TCRdb lists. The V and J genes are TRBV9 and TRBJ2-5; TRBD1 is the table's D call, not checked against the DNA. Germline V gives CDR1 SGDLS, CDR2 YYNGEE. The CDR3 contains 8 residues when both ends are counted. CDR3 sequence: CASSQTPL.

This clonotype was seen at least ten times. This sequence joins TRBV2 and TRBJ1-5; 10 bases map to TRBD1. Germline V gene lookup returns CDR1 SNHLY and CDR2 FYNNEI. V was pared by 4 bases and J by 0 bases, with 0 bases of the junction left unmatched. The CDR3 runs to 15 residues. This CDR3 reads CASSGDRGSNQPQHF. CDR3 nucleotide sequence: TGTGCCAGCAGTGGGGACAGGGGTAGCAATCAGCCCCAGCATTTT.